This T cell receptor beta chain derives from a study of regulatory T cells in long-lasting Graves disease (dated by TCRdb to the early 2020s). About the study as a whole: Persistent Graves' disease was defined as antithyroid drug treatment for over 5 years with persistently positive TSH receptor autoantibodies. Peripheral blood TCR sequencing and RNA sequencing compared persistent Graves' disease patients with newly diagnosed Graves' disease patients. The study was conducted in China and was registered as a clinical trial. TCR sequencing covered 13 persistent and roughly 20 newly diagnosed Graves' disease patients, 33 samples in total. Antithyroid drugs had been taken for about 10.3 years on average by persistent Graves' disease patients in the clinical cohort.

Results the study describes overall, beyond this receptor: The authors noted that the small sample size was a limitation that may lower accuracy. Compared with newly diagnosed patients, persistent Graves' disease patients had lower TCR Shannon entropy and fewer highly expanded clones, which suggests clonal expansion. Only peripheral blood was studied, because thyroid tissue, the primary lesion, was inaccessible. Only the TCR beta chain was sequenced and analyzed. Persistent disease showed preferential use of TRBV28, TRBJ1-2 and TRBJ2-5, whereas newly diagnosed disease favored TRBV20-1 and TRBJ2-1. Persistent patients shared more public clonotypes among themselves (around 3,000) than newly diagnosed patients did (about 1,000).

Cut back by 2 bases and 0 bases, the V and J ends lie 5 bases apart. From the germline V gene, CDR1 is MDHEN and CDR2 is SYDVKM. Taken from cysteine to phenylalanine, the CDR3 has 14 residues. Kept here is only the CDR3 DNA, which spans 42 bases and is read in frame from base 1. The library was generated by multiplex PCR. For sequencing, an Illumina HiSeq 4000 was employed. iRepertoire HTBI primers and Arm-PCR amplification of CDR3 regions were used to construct TCR beta libraries. PCR products were gel purified before sequencing. The published analysis was carried out like this. A total of roughly 58 TRBV and 14 TRBJ segments were identified across samples and were used for gene usage analysis of CDR3 amino acid clonotypes. Filtered high-quality paired reads were merged into contigs using COPE and FqMerger. BLAST was used to align contigs to IMGT TRBV, TRBD and TRBJ reference genes, and CDR3 was defined according to IMGT. Any clonotype with a frequency above 0.1% was classified as a highly expanded clone. Shannon entropy was used to measure repertoire diversity, and the Gini coefficient was used to measure V-J evenness. Public clonotypes were defined as clonotypes shared by more than one individual. TCRdb reran the public reads through fastp at Q25 and MiXCR, keeping productive beta chains. For every CDR3 protein sequence, its rows merge into one entry that carries the most common genes and DNA. TCRdb assigned the V and J calls; the authors' analysis was not used. The sample contains about 340,000 distinct CDR3 sequences, about 20% of them found a single time. The ten largest clones take up around 30% of the sample.

Concerning this clonotype: There is no known antigen for this receptor. Base qualities are not provided; no much larger clone lies one nucleotide away.

In light of the paper, this sample's time point label describes: persistent/refractory GD, antithyroid drugs over 5 years with positive TRAb. For both TCR sequencing and RNA sequencing, RNA was extracted from PBMCs using TRIzol. The diagnosis of Graves' disease followed American Thyroid Association guidelines. Patients for the study were recruited at an endocrinology department in Xi'an, China. Each patient gave roughly 10 milliliters of peripheral blood, collected in an EDTA anticoagulant tube. Ficoll Paque Plus density gradient separation was used to isolate PBMCs, and no additional T cell sorting was done. An Agilent 2100 Bioanalyzer and agarose gel were used to check RNA quality, and a NanoDrop 2000 was used to measure RNA concentration.

This clonotype was sampled from a female donor with Graves disease. The sample in question was peripheral blood mononuclear cells (PBMCs), obtained when the disease was refractory, from a patient treated with antithyroid drugs. The chain links TRBV28 with TRBJ2-4; no D gene is confidently identified. The DNA is as follows: TGTGCCAGCAGTTTAGACCTAGCCAAAAACATTCAGTACTTC. It codes for CASSLDLAKNIQYF.